One and the same sample provided the 32 T cell receptor beta chains below, sequenced in a study of CD8 T cells in Susac syndrome (dated by TCRdb to between 2018 and 2020). Libraries were prepared through the immunoSEQ multiplex PCR assay. RNA was extracted using the RNeasy kit, and roughly 0.5 to 1 microgram was reverse transcribed with random hexamers. TCRdb reprocessed the public reads (quality trimming at Q25 with fastp, clone calling with MiXCR) and kept in-frame beta chains. Rows merge per CDR3 protein into single entries with the most common DNA and genes. For this sample there are 150,000 to 180,000 distinct CDR3 sequences; 95% appear just once. The ten largest clones capture 0.15% of the sample. The sequencing input was CD8+ T cells from PBMCs. The source is a human donor with multiple sclerosis.

The rearrangement links TRBV29-1 to TRBJ2-1, with 7 bases identical to TRBD1. The CDR3 is 12 residues long. The germline CDR1 and CDR2 sequences are SQVTM and ANQGSEA. Unmatched junction bases numbered 5, after V lost 6 bases and J lost 6 bases. The CDR3 spells CSVDRDPNEQFF. CDR3 DNA: TGCAGCGTAGACAGGGATCCCAATGAGCAGTTCTTC.

The chain couples TRBV9 to TRBJ1-1, with TRBD1 matching over 9 bases. Germline V lookup: CDR1 SGDLS, CDR2 YYNGEE. V shed 3 bases and J 7 bases; nucleotides not matched to a gene: 7. CDR3 length: 14 residues. CDR3 bases: TGTGCCAGCAGCGCCGGGACAGGGAGGGATGAAGCTTTCTTT. This codes for CASSAGTGRDEAFF.

The chain couples TRBV5-1 to TRBJ2-1; D is perhaps TRBD2 (7 bases). CDR1 is SGHRS and CDR2 is YFSETQ in the germline V gene. The CDR3 has 15 amino acids. V was shortened by 4 bases and J by 4 bases, with 15 bases between the two germline ends. The CDR3 region has the DNA TGCGCCAGCAGCAACGCGGGGGCCCTTTACAATGAGCAGTTCTTC. Translated: CASSNAGALYNEQFF.

The chain has TRBV5-1 and TRBJ2-7, with 9 bases aligning to TRBD1. The CDR3 loop spans 14 amino acids. The V gene's germline CDR1 is SGHRS and CDR2 YFSETQ. With V trimmed by 0 bases and J by 3 bases, 1 base remained unmatched. CDR3 in amino acids: CASSLGGQGYEQYV. The DNA for the CDR3 is TGCGCCAGCAGCTTGGGGGGACAGGGCTACGAGCAGTACGTC.

The gene calls are TRBV6-4 and TRBJ1-1; D gene uncertain. The V and J ends lost 2 bases and 5 bases respectively, with 9 bases between them. CDR1 is MRHNA, CDR2 SNTAGT, per germline. The CDR3 is 13 residues long. Here the CDR3 reads CASSDPGLTEAFF. DNA for the CDR3: TGTGCCAGCAGTGACCCGGGGTTGACTGAAGCTTTCTTT.

J is TRBJ1-2 and V is TRBV2; D might be TRBD1 (5 bases). The V and J ends lost 8 bases and 4 bases respectively, with 14 bases between them. CDR1 and CDR2 (germline): SNHLY, FYNNEI. This CDR3 is built from 13 residues. This CDR3 reads CASPSGESYGYTF. The CDR3 nucleotides read TGTGCCAGCCCTTCGGGGGAGAGCTATGGCTACACCTTC.

The chain is built from TRBV7-9 and TRBJ2-7; a possible D gene is TRBD2 (6 bases). V lost 5 bases and J 7 bases, leaving 21 bases between the germline ends. Germline loops: CDR1 SEHNR, CDR2 FQNEAQ (reference sequence). This CDR3 comprises 15 residues. The CDR3 loop reads CASSPRGTAGGEQYF. CDR3 nucleotide sequence: TGTGCCAGCAGCCCCCGAGGGACTGCCGGAGGGGAGCAGTACTTC. Supplemented by reference TRBV7-9 and TRBJ2-7, the full variable domain reads DTGVSQNPRHKITKRGQNVTFRCDPISEHNRLYWYRQTLGQGPEFLTYFQNEAQLEKSRLLSDRFSAERPKGSFSTLEIQRTEQGDSAMYLCASSPRGTAGGEQYFGPGTRLTVT.

This clonotype appeared once. V and J are TRBV27 and TRBJ1-2, with D possibly being TRBD1 (5 bases). CDR3 length: 13 residues. V was cut by 3 bases and J by 8 bases, with 13 bases left in between. Germline loops: CDR1 MNHEY, CDR2 SMNVEV (reference sequence). The CDR3 here is CASSLGGGIGYTF. CDR3 in DNA: TGTGCCAGCAGTTTGGGGGGGGGAATCGGCTACACCTTC.

The chain uses TRBV6-5 and TRBJ2-7; no definite D call. Trimming cost V 3 bases and J 6 bases, with 12 bases left between them. Germline loops: CDR1 MNHEY, CDR2 SVGAGI. There are 13 residues in the CDR3. CDR3 loop: CASSYSPGGEQYV. CDR3 nucleotides: TGTGCCAGCAGTTATAGTCCGGGCGGCGAGCAGTACGTC.

V is TRBV12-3 or TRBV12-4 and J is TRBJ2-1; the match to TRBD2 covers 10 bases. The CDR3 covers 15 residues. J gave up 9 bases and V 5 bases, and 10 bases lay outside the gene matches. CDR3: CASSPQRGGHGEQFF. The CDR3 coding sequence is TGTGCCAGCAGTCCCCAGCGGGGGGGCCACGGTGAGCAGTTCTTC.

This chain uses TRBV6-5 with TRBJ1-2; TRBD1 matches at 7 bases. This CDR3 is 14 amino acids long. Germline CDR1 and CDR2: MNHEY and SVGAGI. V shed 7 bases and J 3 bases; nucleotides not matched to a gene: 8. The CDR3 spells CASNRQGGHYGYTF. CDR3 sequence (DNA): TGTGCCAGCAACAGACAGGGCGGGCACTATGGCTACACCTTC.

V is TRBV25-1 and J is TRBJ2-3, with TRBD2 matching over 11 bases. V gave up 7 bases and J gave up 2 bases; unmatched junction bases: 2. There are 14 residues in the CDR3. Germline V lookup: CDR1 MGHDK, CDR2 SYGVNS. The chain's CDR3 is CASTSGGITDTQYF. CDR3 nucleotides: TGTGCCAGCACTAGCGGGGGGATCACAGATACGCAGTATTTT.

The rearrangement joins TRBV7-9 to TRBJ2-5; 7 nucleotides align to TRBD1. This CDR3 region has 15 residues. After removal of 7 bases from V and 3 bases from J, the junction contained 11 bases not matched to a gene. CDR1 and CDR2 from the germline V gene are SEHNR and FQNEAQ (reference sequence). The CDR3 nucleotides are TGTGCCAGCACTGAGGGGGCGACACGTGAAGAGACCCAGTACTTC. As protein: CASTEGATREETQYF.

The rearrangement uses TRBV27 and TRBJ1-1, with D perhaps matching TRBD1 (5 bases). This CDR3 spans 11 amino acids. V was pared by 7 bases and J by 8 bases, with 11 bases between. In germline, CDR1 is MNHEY, CDR2 SMNVEV (reference sequence). The CDR3 sequence is CASMMGPEAFF. CDR3 bases: TGTGCCAGCATGATGGGGCCGGAAGCTTTCTTT.

This rearrangement joins TRBV24-1 to TRBJ2-2; no reliable D call. This CDR3 is built from 12 residues. The ends were cut back, 0 bases at V and 6 bases at J, with 1 base in the middle. The V gene's germline CDR1 is KGHDR and CDR2 SFDVKD. CDR3 amino acids: CATSDLAGELFF. The DNA for the CDR3 is TGTGCCACCAGTGATTTGGCCGGGGAGCTGTTTTTT.

The chain links TRBV18 to TRBJ2-7; 8 bases fit TRBD1. V lost 5 bases, J lost 7 bases, and 4 bases stayed unmatched. In germline, CDR1 is KGHSH, CDR2 LQKENI. This CDR3 comprises 12 residues. CDR3 in amino acids: CASSAGGGEQYF. CDR3 nucleotides: TGTGCCAGCTCAGCAGGGGGCGGAGAGCAGTACTTC.

This clonotype was seen only a few times. The CDR3 here is CASSDPQCEQYV. The CDR3 DNA reads TGTGCCAGCAGTGATCCACAGTGCGAGCAGTACGTC. The chain is built from TRBV25-1 and TRBJ2-7; the D is unclear. The V and J ends lost 3 bases and 6 bases respectively, with 9 bases between them. The CDR3 extends over 12 amino acids. Germline-derived CDR1 and CDR2 are MGHDK and SYGVNS.

The chain uses TRBV27 and TRBJ1-2; D may be TRBD1 (6 bases). The V end lost 8 bases, the J end lost 1 base, and 14 bases lay between the germline ends. Germline V gene lookup returns CDR1 MNHEY and CDR2 SMNVEV (reference sequence). This CDR3 has 14 residues. The CDR3 region has the DNA TGTGCCAGCCGCCTCCGGGACAATAACTATGGCTACACCTTC. As protein: CASRLRDNNYGYTF.

This clonotype appeared a few times. V is TRBV30 and J is TRBJ2-1, with 10 positions matching TRBD2. J lost 5 bases, V lost 0 bases, and 1 base had no gene match. This CDR3 comprises 14 residues. Germline CDR1 and CDR2: GTSNPN and SVGIG (reference sequence). CDR3 sequence (DNA): TGTGCCTGGAGTGTACTAGCGGGGCACAATGAGCAGTTCTTC. Translated, it gives CAWSVLAGHNEQFF. The variable domain in full, completed from reference TRBV30 and TRBJ2-1, reads SQTIHQWPATLVQPVGSPLSLECTVEGTSNPNLYWYRQAAGRGLQLLFYSVGIGQISSEVPQNLSASRPQDRQFILSSKKLLLSDSGFYLCAWSVLAGHNEQFFGPGTRLTVL.

A few counts support this clonotype. V and J are TRBV7-9 and TRBJ2-5; D gene ambiguous. The CDR3 extends over 13 amino acids. Between the trimmed V and J ends, which lost 2 bases and 2 bases, there was a span of 6 bases. The germline V gene encodes CDR1 SEHNR and CDR2 FQNEAQ (reference sequence). DNA of the CDR3: TGTGCCAGCAGCTTACGGCAGCAAGAGACCCAGTACTTC. Translated, it gives CASSLRQQETQYF.

The J gene is TRBJ2-7, the V gene TRBV27; D is ambiguous. This CDR3 spans 13 amino acids. Looked up from germline, CDR1 is MNHEY and CDR2 is SMNVEV (reference sequence). V lost 0 bases to trimming and J lost 3 bases, with 6 bases between them. CDR3 nucleotide sequence: TGTGCCAGCAGTTTATCAGGCTTCTACGAGCAGTACTTC. This sequence encodes CASSLSGFYEQYF.

The chain carries TRBV4-2 and TRBJ2-7, with TRBD2 as a possible D gene (5 bases). This CDR3 is 17 amino acids long. Germline values: CDR1 LGHNA, CDR2 YNFKEQ. V dropped 2 bases and J dropped 0 bases, with 17 bases sitting between them. CDR3: CASSQFSTGKDSYEQYF. The CDR3 DNA is TGTGCCAGCAGCCAATTTTCGACGGGGAAGGACTCCTACGAGCAGTACTTC.

The V gene is TRBV6-6, the J gene TRBJ2-5; 7 positions match TRBD2. The J segment lost 2 bases and the V segment lost 1 base, leaving 7 bases of the junction unmatched. This CDR3 region has 16 residues. CDR1 and CDR2 (germline): MNHNY, SVGAGI (reference sequence). CDR3 loop: CASSYLSSGFQETQYF. In DNA form, the CDR3 reads TGTGCCAGCAGTTACTTGTCTAGCGGATTTCAAGAGACCCAGTACTTC.

The CDR3 DNA sequence: TGTGCCAGCAGCAATCGGCCTAGCGCCGTCTACGAGCAGTACGTC. Translation: CASSNRPSAVYEQYV. The chain recombines TRBV5-4 with TRBJ2-7, with D tentatively TRBD2 (6 bases). The V end lost 4 bases, the J end lost 3 bases, and 17 bases lay between the germline ends. There are 15 residues in the CDR3. Germline V gene data show CDR1 as SGHNT and CDR2 as YYREEE (reference sequence).

J is TRBJ1-1 and V is TRBV3-1; D is unclear. The V gene lost 5 bases and the J gene lost 0 bases, with 13 bases spanning the gap. The CDR3 runs to 15 residues. CDR1 is LGHDT and CDR2 is YNNKEL in the germline V gene (reference sequence). The CDR3: CASSYGGGMNTEAFF. CDR3 sequence (DNA): TGTGCCAGCAGCTACGGAGGTGGGATGAACACTGAAGCTTTCTTT.

V usage is TRBV6-6 and J usage is TRBJ1-1, with D possibly matching TRBD1 (5 bases). V was trimmed by 7 bases and J by 7 bases, leaving 13 bases between them. The germline gives CDR1 MNHNY, CDR2 SVGAGI (reference sequence). This CDR3 region has 12 residues. The CDR3 loop is CASIRGEGEAFF. As DNA, the CDR3 is TGTGCCAGCATAAGGGGAGAGGGTGAAGCTTTCTTT.

The chain couples TRBV20-1 to TRBJ2-7; 8 nucleotides agree with TRBD2. The trim removed 3 bases at V and 4 bases at J, leaving 14 bases unmatched. Germline CDR1 reads DFQATT; CDR2 reads SNEGSKA (reference sequence). This CDR3 spans 16 amino acids. CDR3: CSASALGAGAYYEQYV. The DNA of the CDR3 is TGCAGTGCTAGCGCTTTGGGAGCGGGGGCTTATTACGAGCAGTACGTC.

The chain combines TRBV2 with TRBJ2-4; possibly TRBD1 for D (6 bases). This CDR3 is built from 15 residues. Trimming removed 6 bases at V and 0 bases at J, with 12 bases between. Germline CDR1 is SNHLY and CDR2 is FYNNEI. CDR3 nucleotide sequence: TGTGCCAGCAGCGAGAGACAGGCAGCCAAAAACATTCAGTACTTC. It encodes CASSERQAAKNIQYF.

V is TRBV11-2 and J is TRBJ2-1; D is ambiguous. CDR1 SGHAT and CDR2 FQNNGV come from the germline V gene. The CDR3 is made up of 11 amino acids. V dropped 7 bases and J dropped 8 bases, with 9 bases sitting between them. The CDR3, as DNA: TGTGCCAGCACCCCCCTCCATGAGCAGTTCTTC. The encoded protein is CASTPLHEQFF.

The V gene is TRBV30, the J gene TRBJ2-2; no definite D call. CDR1 and CDR2 (germline): GTSNPN, SVGIG (reference sequence). The CDR3 is made up of 15 amino acids. The V gene lost 0 bases and the J gene lost 4 bases, with 12 bases spanning the gap. CDR3 bases: TGTGCCTGGAGTGTACGTTCCCGTCGCACCGGGGAGCTGTTTTTT. This gives the protein CAWSVRSRRTGELFF.

The chain couples TRBV27 to TRBJ1-1; D is ambiguous. Germline V lookup: CDR1 MNHEY, CDR2 SMNVEV (reference sequence). This CDR3 contains 14 residues. Trimming removed 2 bases from V and 0 bases from J, with 7 bases in between. For the CDR3, the DNA is TGTGCCAGCAGTTTAGCAGTAATGAACACTGAAGCTTTCTTT. It codes for CASSLAVMNTEAFF.

The chain recombines TRBV7-2 with TRBJ2-1, with D possibly TRBD2 on 5 matching bases. This CDR3 is 14 amino acids long. Germline V CDR1 and CDR2: SGHTA, FQGNSA. Trimming removed 2 bases from V and 5 bases from J, with 10 bases in between. DNA for the CDR3: TGTGCCAGCAGCTTAAGGACGGGGAACAATGAGCAGTTCTTC. Its translation: CASSLRTGNNEQFF.